Below, 14 T cell receptor beta chains from the same sample are listed, as sequenced in a study of post-analysis software for immune sequencing data. Study-wide results and caveats: TRBV segments more frequent in patients than in controls numbered a few and included TRBV5-6, TRBV5-1 and TRBV20-1.

No antigen has been identified for these receptors. The library was made from cDNA and included unique molecular identifiers. TCRdb independently ran MiXCR on the PCR reads; one entry per CDR3 protein. The repertoire has approximately 440,000 distinct CDR3 sequences, less than 45% of them found once; the top ten carry 9% to 13%. The source material was blood. These TCRs come from a girl under 18 with multiple sclerosis.

The rearrangement uses TRBV6-2 or TRBV6-3 and TRBJ2-7; 15 bases line up with TRBD2. This CDR3 has 21 residues. Trimming at V came to 2 bases and at J to 0 bases, leaving 14 bases not matched to a gene. The germline V gene encodes CDR1 MNHEY and CDR2 SVGEGT. CDR3 loop: CASSYLLLRTSGRGSSYEQYF. CDR3 in DNA: TGTGCCAGCAGTTACCTTCTATTACGGACTAGCGGGAGGGGGAGCTCCTACGAGCAGTACTTC.

The rearrangement links TRBV10-3 to TRBJ2-1; perhaps TRBD1 as D (7 bases). The CDR3 is made up of 18 amino acids. V was pared by 0 bases and J by 0 bases, with 15 bases between. Germline V lookup: CDR1 ENHRY, CDR2 SYGVKD. This CDR3 reads CAISESLVQGGSYNEQFF. The CDR3 bases are TGTGCCATCAGTGAGTCTTTGGTTCAGGGGGGCTCCTACAATGAGCAGTTCTTC.

This clonotype was observed a few times. The chain recombines TRBV24-1 with TRBJ2-1, with D uncertain. Deletions cut 3 bases from V and 7 bases from J, with 15 bases between. Germline V gives CDR1 KGHDR, CDR2 SFDVKD. This CDR3 has 15 residues. The CDR3 here is CATSDTQRGTNEQFF. For the CDR3, the DNA is TGTGCCACCAGTGATACCCAGCGAGGTACGAATGAGCAGTTCTTC.

The DNA of the CDR3 is TGTGCCAGCAGCCGCCTAAGCTATGGCTACACCTTC. Its translation: CASSRLSYGYTF. V is TRBV6-2 or TRBV6-3 and J is TRBJ1-2; D gene unclear. V gave up 6 bases and J gave up 4 bases, with 9 bases separating them. Per the germline V gene, CDR1 is MNHEY and CDR2 is SVGEGT. The CDR3 length is 12 residues.

This clonotype has a handful of counts. V is TRBV6-4 and J is TRBJ2-3, with TRBD2 matching 8 bases. Germline lookup yields CDR1 MRHNA and CDR2 SNTAGT. V shed 0 bases, J shed 1 base, and the junction held 3 bases outside the gene matches. The CDR3 runs to 16 residues. The CDR3 bases are TGTGCCAGCAGTGACTCGATGCGGGAGGGCACAGATACGCAGTATTTT. Its protein product is CASSDSMREGTDTQYF.

As to this clonotype: At one end, the junction sequence differs from germline, possibly due to a read error. This chain joins TRBV28 and TRBJ2-7; 8 bases fit TRBD2. Germline V gives CDR1 MDHEN, CDR2 SYDVKM. The CDR3 covers 15 residues. The CDR3 spells CASSLGRGVSHEQYF. As DNA, the CDR3 is TGTGCCAGCAGCCTCGGGAGGGGGGTCTCCCACGAGCAGTACTTC.

This clonotype was counted a few times. The chain links TRBV9 to TRBJ2-1, with 10 bases aligning to TRBD2. This CDR3 contains 17 residues. J was trimmed by 9 bases and V by 2 bases; bases with no gene match: 14. The germline V gene has CDR1 SGDLS and CDR2 YYNGEE. The CDR3 DNA is TGTGCCAGCAGCGTCGGGCCTTCTAGCGGGAGATCTTCTGAGCAGTTCTTC. Protein sequence: CASSVGPSSGRSSEQFF.

This clonotype showed up just once. The chain couples TRBV14 to TRBJ2-7, with D maybe TRBD2 (6 bases). The CDR3 spans 15 residues. The germline V and J ends were trimmed by 0 bases and 0 bases, with 9 bases remaining between them. Germline V gene sequence: CDR1 SGHDN, CDR2 FVKESK. The CDR3 spells CASSQEEGHSYEQYF. CDR3 DNA: TGTGCCAGCAGCCAAGAGGAGGGCCACTCCTACGAGCAGTACTTC.

V is TRBV27 and J is TRBJ2-1, with D perhaps matching TRBD2 (5 bases). Germline lookup yields CDR1 MNHEY and CDR2 SMNVEV (reference sequence). The CDR3 is 14 residues long. With 0 bases removed from V and 7 bases from J, the gap between germline ends came to 10 bases. The CDR3 loop is CASSLSPSGNEQFF. The CDR3 nucleotides are TGTGCCAGCAGTTTATCCCCCTCGGGGAATGAGCAGTTCTTC.

The genes are TRBV12-3 or TRBV12-4 and TRBJ1-2; 7 bases map to TRBD1. Trimming cost V 3 bases and J 3 bases; bases outside gene matches: 7. There are 15 residues in the CDR3. The CDR3 DNA reads as TGTGCCAGCAGTTTTCGACAGGGCTCGGACTATGGCTACACCTTC. Amino acids: CASSFRQGSDYGYTF.

This clonotype turned up a few times. The chain is built from TRBV7-9 and TRBJ1-6; 9 bases line up with TRBD1. The junction had 3 bases not matched to a gene; V was cut back by 2 bases and J by 10 bases. CDR3 size: 14 residues. Germline V lookup: CDR1 SEHNR, CDR2 FQNEAQ (reference sequence). CDR3 amino acids: CASSLRQGGSPLHF. CDR3 coding DNA: TGTGCCAGCAGCTTAAGACAGGGGGGATCACCCCTCCACTTT.

J is TRBJ2-1 and V is TRBV29-1; 9 nucleotides match TRBD1. The CDR3 runs to 14 residues. Trimming took 1 base from V and 6 from J; bases not matched to a gene: 4. Germline-derived CDR1 and CDR2 are SQVTM and ANQGSEA. The CDR3 region is CSVEGQGEGNEQFF. Written as DNA, the CDR3 is TGCAGCGTTGAAGGACAGGGGGAGGGCAATGAGCAGTTCTTC.

The chain couples TRBV4-1 to TRBJ1-4, with unresolved D. V gave up 0 bases and J gave up 0 bases, with 11 bases separating them. The CDR3 contains 17 residues. CDR1 is MGHRA, CDR2 YSYEKL, per germline. The DNA of the CDR3 is TGCGCCAGCAGCCAAGACTCCAGGCACCCAACTAATGAAAAACTGTTTTTT. It yields the protein CASSQDSRHPTNEKLFF.

The CDR3 sequence is CASNQGVNTEAFF. The CDR3 nucleotides read TGTGCCAGCAATCAGGGGGTGAACACTGAAGCTTTCTTT. This chain connects TRBV5-8 to TRBJ1-1; 7 bases are shared with TRBD1. CDR3 length equals 13 residues. J lost 0 bases, V lost 6 bases, and 2 bases had no gene match. The V gene's germline CDR1 is SGHTS and CDR2 YDEGEE.